Reported below is one TCR beta chain. At least ten counts were recorded for this clonotype. The clone's antigen remains unknown. Base qualities are not at hand, and no much larger clone is one base apart. According to the study, the label for this sample's time point signals: newly diagnosed GD, antithyroid drugs for less than 3 months. For both TCR sequencing and RNA sequencing, RNA was extracted from PBMCs in TRIzol. Graves' disease was diagnosed according to American Thyroid Association guidelines. Patients for the study were recruited at an endocrinology department in Xi'an, China. From each patient, about 8.9 milliliters of peripheral blood was collected into an EDTA anticoagulant tube. PBMCs were isolated by Ficoll Paque Plus density gradient separation without further T cell sorting. An Agilent 2100 Bioanalyzer and agarose gel were used to check RNA quality, and a NanoDrop 2000 was used to measure RNA concentration.

This sample was included in a study of regulatory T cells in long-lasting Graves disease (dated by TCRdb to the early 2020s). With regard to the full study: Newly diagnosed Graves' disease patients had taken antithyroid drugs for less than 3 months. Patients with persistent Graves' disease were compared with patients with newly diagnosed Graves' disease using TCR sequencing and RNA sequencing of peripheral blood. The study was conducted in China and was registered as a clinical trial. TCR sequencing covered some 13 persistent and 20 newly diagnosed Graves' disease patients, some 33 samples in total. The investigation overall reported the following: More public clonotypes were shared among persistent patients (more than 2,500) than among newly diagnosed patients (roughly 960). TRBV28, TRBJ1-2 and TRBJ2-5 were preferentially used in persistent disease, while TRBV20-1 and TRBJ2-1 were favored in newly diagnosed disease. Only peripheral blood was studied, because thyroid tissue, the primary lesion, was inaccessible. Persistent Graves' disease patients showed lower TCR Shannon entropy and fewer highly expanded clones than newly diagnosed patients, suggesting clonal expansion. Sequencing and analysis were limited to the TCR beta chain. The authors acknowledged the small sample size as a limitation that may reduce accuracy.

The CDR3 has 15 amino acids, counting the end cysteine and phenylalanine. The read is trimmed to its CDR3 DNA, 45 bases read in frame from base 1. Taken from the germline V gene, the CDR1 and CDR2 loops are SGHVS and FQNEAQ. V lost 1 base and J lost 2 bases; the stretch between them is 9 bases long. The library was made by multiplex PCR. Sequencing was performed on an Illumina HiSeq 4000. CDR3 regions were amplified by Arm-PCR with iRepertoire HTBI primers to construct TCR beta libraries. Before sequencing, the PCR products underwent gel purification. The paper's data handling went like this. Across samples, fewer than 70 TRBV and 14 TRBJ segments were identified and used for gene usage analysis of CDR3 amino acid clonotypes. Filtered high-quality paired reads were merged into contigs using COPE and FqMerger. BLAST was used to align contigs to IMGT TRBV, TRBD and TRBJ reference genes, and CDR3 was defined according to IMGT. Highly expanded clones were defined as clonotypes with a frequency above 0.1%. Shannon entropy served as the measure of repertoire diversity, while the Gini coefficient captured V-J evenness. Public clonotypes were defined as clonotypes shared by more than one individual. TCRdb trimmed public reads at Q25 via fastp, called clones via MiXCR and kept in-frame beta chains. For every CDR3 protein sequence, its rows merge into one entry that carries the most common genes and DNA. The V and J calls follow TCRdb's processing rather than the paper's. Recorded for this sample are approximately 470,000 distinct CDR3 sequences; around 16% of them occurred a single time. The top ten clones comprise 12% of the sample.

The same sample was also studied in work on T cells in Graves' hyperthyroidism and ophthalmopathy. As the second publication notes: Stable Graves' hyperthyroidism was defined as the absence of progression to ophthalmopathy over 18 months of follow-up. Hyperthyroidism patients were newly diagnosed, had a disease duration of under 2 months, and were aged 18 to 65 years. Patients with uncontrolled infections, other autoimmune diseases, pregnancy or lactation were excluded. Diagnoses were established on the basis of clinical symptoms, serum thyroxine and TRAb, thyroid ultrasound, and orbital computed tomography. For the first round of RT-PCR on the TCR CDR3, the HTBI primer set was used together with the Qiagen OneStep RT-PCR kit. Most expanded thyroid clonotypes (frequency above 0.001) were also detected in blood, suggesting blood repertoires may reflect thyroid immune responses. A model built on a 13 V-J signature distinguished ophthalmopathy from stable hyperthyroidism, reaching 85% to 90% sensitivity and under 84% specificity in cross-validation and 80%/75% in testing. During validation, the model predicted progression to ophthalmopathy a median of around 6 months ahead of onset, with around 65% sensitivity and more than 72% specificity. To identify TCR V-J signatures that set the groups apart, the researchers used a discovery cohort of roughly 100 patients, made up of around 42 with Graves' ophthalmopathy and some 55 with stable Graves' hyperthyroidism. Prospective prediction of ophthalmopathy was tested in an independent validation cohort of about 19 hyperthyroidism patients and 17 patients who later progressed to ophthalmopathy. The roughly 91 discovery patients were randomly divided into training and test sets at a 7:3 ratio. The study also compared thyroid tissue and blood T-cell repertoires from several Graves' hyperthyroidism patients. After sampling, hyperthyroidism patients received methimazole starting at 30 mg daily, and ophthalmopathy patients received high-dose intravenous methylprednisolone. A second multiplex PCR round built the libraries, followed by size selection and purification. Sequencing of the libraries was done on an Illumina HiSeq2000 using paired-end 100 bp reads. Raw data were processed with SOAPnuke, discarding reads with adapters, uncalled bases, mean Phred below 15, or no exact constant-primer or identifier match. COPE v1.2.5 was used to merge the high-quality paired reads, and each unique nucleotide sequence was defined as a clonotype. MiTCR v1.1 was used to align clonotypes to the IMGT TRBV, TRBD and TRBJ reference segments. Only V-J combinations with frequency above 0.0001, covering about 99% of repertoires, were analysed. The TCS score was defined as the ratio of F50 (clonal expansion) to E x V (chaos), calculated using BLOSUM62-based TCRdist between CDR3 peptides within each V-J. Welch's t-statistics and random forest reduced roughly 530 V-J features to some 14, which were used in a naive Bayes classifier (R e1071). Sample size was not statistically predetermined, and investigators were not blinded to group allocation. TCR Vbeta CDR3 sequencing of 135 peripheral blood samples (approximately 44 ophthalmopathy, under 80 hyperthyroidism and some 17 progressor patients) is reported in the paper.

The sequence came from a middle-aged man with Graves disease. Donor details come from another sample of the same person, matched by shared clones. The sequencing here drew on peripheral blood mononuclear cells (PBMCs), taken at new diagnosis, from a patient treated with antithyroid drugs. This sequence uses TRBV7-8 and TRBJ2-1; the D region may be TRBD1 or TRBD2, each matching 5 bases equally. Read as DNA, the sequence is TGTGCCAGCAGCTTAGTTCCGGGACCCTACAATGAGCAGTTCTTC. Its translation is CASSLVPGPYNEQFF.